These 8 T cell receptor beta chains came from one sample sequenced in a study of shared clonotypes between healthy human individuals. Profiling relied on immunoSEQ multiplex PCR, and the TCRdb table lists in-frame clones only, not all of them. The table shows fewer than 600,000 clones, with more than 70% occurring only once. The material sequenced was PBMCs. Every receptor here comes from a middle-aged woman in good health. Some clones in this sample may be carry-over from other donors' samples.

The J gene is TRBJ1-2, the V gene TRBV5-6, with 12 bases lining up with TRBD1. The CDR3 is 13 amino acids. Germline CDR1 is SGHDT and CDR2 is YYEEEE. Trimming cost V 2 bases and J 13 bases; bases outside gene matches: 6. As DNA, the CDR3 is TGTGCCAGCAGCTTAGGGACAGGGGGCAAGATCACCTTC. Translation gives CASSLGTGGKITF.

This rearrangement joins TRBV27 to TRBJ1-3; D ambiguous. V was shortened by 4 bases and J by 1 base, with 8 bases between the two germline ends. Germline values: CDR1 MNHEY, CDR2 SMNVEV (reference sequence). CDR3 size: 14 residues. The CDR3 bases are TGTGCCAGCAGTTCCCGGACTTCTGGAAACACCATATATTTT. Its protein is CASSSRTSGNTIYF.

This chain connects TRBV10-2 to TRBJ2-7; 10 bases agree with TRBD2. Unmatched junction bases numbered 4, after V lost 5 bases and J lost 3 bases. Germline-derived CDR1 and CDR2 are WSHSY and SAAADI. The CDR3 is made up of 14 amino acids. CDR3 region: CASSLTSGLYEQYF. CDR3 bases: TGCGCCAGCAGTCTGACTAGCGGGCTCTACGAGCAGTACTTC.

This chain links TRBV28 with TRBJ1-5; tentative D call: TRBD1 (6 bases). This CDR3 is built from 16 residues. Trimming pared 2 bases from V and 6 bases from J, leaving 17 bases between. Looked up from germline, CDR1 is MDHEN and CDR2 is SYDVKM. The CDR3 nucleotides read TGTGCCAGCAGTTTAAGGTTGGCAGGGGCTGGTCAGCCCCAGCATTTT. This encodes CASSLRLAGAGQPQHF. Looking up the rest from reference TRBV28 and TRBJ1-5 gives the full variable domain: DVKVTQSSRYLVKRTGEKVFLECVQDMDHENMFWYRQDPGLGLRLIYFSYDVKMKEKGDIPEGYSVSREKKERFSLILESASTNQTSMYLCASSLRLAGAGQPQHFGDGTRLSIL.

This clone is labeled as medium-sized (0.01 to 0.1%). The rearrangement joins TRBV18 to TRBJ2-7, with D maybe TRBD2 (5 bases). CDR3 length equals 13 residues. V was clipped by 3 bases and J by 6 bases, with 12 bases between them. The germline gives CDR1 KGHSH, CDR2 LQKENI. Here the CDR3 reads CASSPARTGEQYF. CDR3 sequence (DNA): TGTGCCAGCTCACCCGCTCGGACTGGCGAGCAGTACTTC.

Concerning this clone itself: A read error may be the cause here, since a much bigger clone is one base away. As DNA, the CDR3 is TGTGCCAGCACCCATCGTGGGGGCAGGGGCGGGGAGACCCAGTACTTC. This translates into CASTHRGGRGGETQYF. The chain links TRBV11-2 to TRBJ2-5; D is possibly TRBD1 (6 bases). Trimming took off 7 bases at V and 5 bases at J, with 23 bases between the two ends. CDR1 and CDR2 (germline): SGHAT, FQNNGV. This CDR3 is 16 amino acids long.

The chain carries TRBV9 and TRBJ2-1; a weak D match, TRBD1 (6 bases). V was pared by 4 bases and J by 2 bases, with 13 bases between. The CDR3 is made up of 15 amino acids. Germline CDR1 is SGDLS and CDR2 is YYNGEE. CDR3 residues: CASSPTTGPYNEQFF. CDR3 bases: TGTGCCAGCAGCCCAACGACAGGTCCCTACAATGAGCAGTTCTTC. Together with reference TRBV9 and TRBJ2-1, the CDR3 gives the full variable domain: DSGVTQTPKHLITATGQRVTLRCSPRSGDLSVYWYQQSLDQGLQFLIQYYNGEERAKGNILERFSAQQFPDLHSELNLSSLELGDSALYFCASSPTTGPYNEQFFGPGTRLTVL.

The J gene is TRBJ2-7, the V gene TRBV29-1; TRBD1 matches at 8 bases. Germline V lookup: CDR1 SQVTM, CDR2 ANQGSEA. V lost 2 bases to trimming and J lost 7 bases; unmatched junction nucleotides: 10. This CDR3 comprises 14 residues. Written as DNA, the CDR3 is TGCAGCGTTGAAATAGGACAGGGAATATCTGAGCAGTACTTC. It encodes CSVEIGQGISEQYF.